The clone carrying this T cell receptor (beta chain) was observed a few times. Its antigen is unknown. This record belongs to a study of immune heterogeneity within non-small cell lung tumors. Overall study context: Of all tumors, 4 turned out to be squamous cell carcinomas, 10 to 11 were non-squamous carcinomas and 1 was not otherwise specified.

The CDR3 is 14 residues long. Germline loops: CDR1 SGHTA, CDR2 FQGNSA. After removal of 8 bases from V and 6 bases from J, the junction contained 8 bases not matched to a gene. Findings and limits, study-wide: Multiple tumor sites within a patient showed recurrence of identical dominant CDR3 beta clonotypes; site-unique high-frequency clones were present as well.

Each sample used 600 ng of genomic DNA from bulk tumor tissue. Several biopsies per primary tumor, spaced far apart, were taken during surgery. The study enrolled patients with untreated, newly diagnosed non-small cell lung cancer who underwent curative surgery. TCR beta CDR3 was amplified by multiplex PCR using 32 V and 13 J primers. Each CDR3 protein is one row after TCRdb ran MiXCR on the multiplex PCR reads. This table holds a few thousand distinct CDR3 sequences, 55% found once. This TCR derives from a man between 60 and 75 years old with non-small cell lung cancer. This chain links TRBV7-2 with TRBJ2-7; TRBD1 matches 12 bases. Sequenced sample: lung tumor tissue. CDR3 sequence (DNA): TGTGCCAGCCTAGGGACAGGGGGCCCCTTCGAGCAGTACTTC. Residues: CASLGTGGPFEQYF.